The T cell receptor beta chain under discussion was sequenced for a study of T cell responses to AZD1222 COVID-19 vaccine. V dropped 5 bases and J dropped 4; count of bases not matched to a gene: 3. CDR1 and CDR2 (germline): LNHDA, SQIVND (reference sequence). This CDR3 spans 15 amino acids. The table came from immunoSEQ multiplex PCR; TCRdb's copy has only in-frame clones and leaves some out. This table holds roughly 140,000 clones, about 87% found once. A note on this clone: The antigen remains undetermined.

The study, taken as a whole, reports: The donor group comprised mostly white British people and more females; the analysis possibly underestimated clonal diversity. Repertoires in all cases were sampled only once the peak T cell response had passed. Baseline seropositives among AZD1222 recipients totaled only six.

The chain uses TRBV19 and TRBJ2-1; 12 nucleotides agree with TRBD2. The clonotype comes from an adult in good health. Source: peripheral blood, taken on day 0 of MenACWY control vaccination. The CDR3 nucleotides are TGTGCCAGTAGTCTCGGGACTAGCGGGTACAATGAGCAGTTCTTC. Encoded protein: CASSLGTSGYNEQFF.